A single sample is the source of the 30 T cell receptor beta chains below, sequenced in a study of T-cell reconstitution after alpha-beta-depleted transplantation in children. TCRbeta library preparation incorporated unique molecular identifiers. From the PCR reads, TCRdb called clonotypes with MiXCR, one entry per CDR3 protein. The sample holds 90,000 to 130,000 distinct CDR3 sequences; about 6.4% are singletons and the top ten take approximately 25%. The input for sequencing was PBMCs, mostly from graft donor cells, taken 360 days after TCRalphabeta/CD19-depleted stem cell transplant. Receptors originate from a male patient aged 2-10 years who had a stem cell transplant for acute lymphoblastic leukemia, so the T cells may come from the graft donor.

The chain recombines TRBV28 with TRBJ1-1, with D unresolved. CDR3 size: 12 residues. Between the trimmed V and J ends, which lost 5 bases and 7 bases, there was a span of 11 bases. Germline assignment: CDR1 MDHEN and CDR2 SYDVKM. As DNA, the CDR3 is TGTGCCAGCAGTACGACGGCCGTTGAAGCTTTCTTT. Protein sequence: CASSTTAVEAFF.

This clonotype appeared many times. The J gene is TRBJ2-7, the V gene TRBV27; D is perhaps TRBD2 (5 bases). The CDR3 has 14 amino acids. V was trimmed by 2 bases and J by 7 bases, leaving 15 bases between them. Looked up from germline, CDR1 is MNHEY and CDR2 is SMNVEV (reference sequence). CDR3: CASSLRGSGEEQYF. The DNA for the CDR3 is TGTGCCAGCAGTTTAAGAGGGAGTGGCGAGGAGCAGTACTTC.

This clonotype was observed many times. The V and J genes are TRBV29-1 and TRBJ1-1; D is perhaps TRBD1 (5 bases). The CDR3 consists of 11 residues. V was shortened by 7 bases and J by 7 bases, with 13 bases between the two germline ends. CDR1 SQVTM and CDR2 ANQGSEA come from the germline V gene. This chain's CDR3 is CSALDSYEAFF. DNA for the CDR3: TGCAGCGCCCTCGACAGCTATGAAGCTTTCTTT.

The rearrangement joins TRBV6-5 to TRBJ2-5; unclear D gene. Germline loops: CDR1 MNHEY, CDR2 SVGAGI. V shed 2 bases and J shed 0 bases, with 4 bases lying between them. This CDR3 spans 13 amino acids. The CDR3 DNA sequence: TGTGCCAGCAGTTACGTGGACCAAGAGACCCAGTACTTC. Its protein is CASSYVDQETQYF.

Many counts were recorded for this clonotype. The chain employs TRBV28 and TRBJ2-5; unclear D gene. Trimming removed 6 bases at V and 0 bases at J, with 14 bases between. The CDR3 extends over 15 amino acids. Germline V gene sequence: CDR1 MDHEN, CDR2 SYDVKM. The DNA of the CDR3 is TGTGCCAGCAGCCTCTCCCCGAGCTACCAAGAGACCCAGTACTTC. Protein: CASSLSPSYQETQYF.

This clonotype was recorded many times. The chain uses TRBV7-3 and TRBJ2-1, with 14 bases matching TRBD2. The CDR3 spans 14 residues. Germline V gene data show CDR1 as SGHTA and CDR2 as FQGTGA. V lost 4 bases, J lost 8 bases, and 1 base stayed unmatched. The CDR3 DNA sequence: TGTGCCAGCAGCTGGGGACTAGCGGGAGATGAGCAGTTCTTC. Amino acid sequence: CASSWGLAGDEQFF.

The rearrangement uses TRBV4-3 and TRBJ1-1; 8 nucleotides line up with TRBD1. This CDR3 comprises 15 residues. The germline CDR1 and CDR2 sequences are LGHNA and YSLEER. The trim removed 4 bases at V and 5 bases at J, leaving 9 bases unmatched. For the CDR3, the DNA is TGCGCCAGCAGCCCCCGACAGGGGAGGATGACTGAAGCTTTCTTT. Translated, it gives CASSPRQGRMTEAFF.

This clonotype has a count of ten or more. The chain is built from TRBV9 and TRBJ2-7, with 7 positions matching TRBD1. The CDR3 length is 14 residues. Germline V gene lookup returns CDR1 SGDLS and CDR2 YYNGEE. V lost 0 bases, J lost 7 bases, and 7 bases stayed unmatched. CDR3 DNA sequence: TGTGCCAGCAGCGTAGGGGGCAGGGGGAAAGAGCAGTACTTC. It is translated as CASSVGGRGKEQYF.

The CDR3 here is CASSTLAGGPTDTQYF. The CDR3 nucleotides read TGTGCCAGCAGTACTCTGGCGGGAGGACCCACAGATACGCAGTATTTT. This chain connects TRBV6-5 to TRBJ2-3; 8 bases fit TRBD2. Germline loops: CDR1 MNHEY, CDR2 SVGAGI. V lost 5 bases and J lost 2; bases outside the gene matches: 9. CDR3 size: 16 residues.

This clonotype was seen at least ten times. V is TRBV5-1 and J is TRBJ2-4; the D call may be TRBD1 or TRBD2 (5 bases each). There are 16 residues in the CDR3. With 4 bases removed from V and 2 bases from J, the gap between germline ends came to 16 bases. Looked up from germline, CDR1 is SGHRS and CDR2 is YFSETQ. The CDR3 bases are TGCGCCAGCAGCGTTGGGACCCCTGTTACCAAAAACATTCAGTACTTC. Its protein product is CASSVGTPVTKNIQYF. The whole variable domain, filled in from reference TRBV5-1 and TRBJ2-4, reads KAGVTQTPRYLIKTRGQQVTLSCSPISGHRSVSWYQQTPGQGLQFLFEYFSETQRNKGNFPGRFSGRQFSNSRSEMNVSTLELGDSALYLCASSVGTPVTKNIQYFGAGTRLSVL.

The table lists this clonotype with a few counts. The chain is built from TRBV7-2 and TRBJ1-2; TRBD1 matches at 7 bases. The V gene end was trimmed by 1 base and the J gene end by 0 bases; junction bases not matched to a gene: 2. CDR3 size: 15 residues. CDR1 is SGHTA and CDR2 is FQGNSA in the germline V gene. CDR3 residues: CASSLEGTANYGYTF. CDR3 bases: TGTGCCAGCAGCTTAGAGGGGACAGCTAACTATGGCTACACCTTC.

The chain employs TRBV27 and TRBJ2-7; D unresolved. The CDR3 runs 12 residues. V was cut by 8 bases and J by 1 base, with 9 bases left in between. Per germline, CDR1 MNHEY and CDR2 SMNVEV (reference sequence). The CDR3 nucleotides read TGTGCCAGCGGCGCGCAATCCTACGAGCAGTACTTC. As protein: CASGAQSYEQYF.

There are many counts of this clonotype. J is TRBJ2-2 and V is TRBV15; 8 bases agree with TRBD2. Trimming removed 5 bases from V and 4 bases from J; junction bases left unmatched: 6. Germline assignment: CDR1 LNHNV and CDR2 YYDKDF (reference sequence). The CDR3 runs to 15 residues. This CDR3 is CATSPGTRATGELFF. CDR3 in DNA: TGTGCCACCAGCCCCGGGACTAGGGCCACCGGGGAGCTGTTTTTT.

There are many counts of this clonotype. V gene TRBV15 combines with J gene TRBJ1-3; a possible D gene is TRBD1 (5 bases). Trimming took 2 bases from V and 0 from J, leaving 8 bases between them. Per germline, CDR1 LNHNV and CDR2 YYDKDF (reference sequence). CDR3 size: 15 residues. CDR3 DNA: TGTGCCACCAGCAGACTGACAGTCTCTGGAAACACCATATATTTT. This translates into CATSRLTVSGNTIYF.

This clonotype was recorded many times. J is TRBJ2-7 and V is TRBV14; 9 bases map to TRBD1. V shed 0 bases, J shed 3 bases, and the junction held 3 bases outside the gene matches. Germline V gives CDR1 SGHDN, CDR2 FVKESK. The CDR3 sequence is 15 residues long. For the CDR3, the DNA is TGTGCCAGCAGCCAAGAAGGGACAGGGAACTACGAGCAGTACTTC. Its protein product is CASSQEGTGNYEQYF.

In this sample, this clonotype turned up many times. The J gene is TRBJ2-1, the V gene TRBV5-6, with 8 bases lining up with TRBD1. V was pared by 3 bases and J by 4 bases, with 6 bases of the junction left unmatched. CDR1 is SGHDT, CDR2 YYEEEE, per germline. CDR3 length: 15 amino acids. CDR3 nucleotides: TGTGCCAGCAGCTGGACAGGGATGTTTTACAATGAGCAGTTCTTC. This sequence encodes CASSWTGMFYNEQFF.

The chain links TRBV6-2 or TRBV6-3 to TRBJ2-3; D uncertain. The germline V and J ends were trimmed by 0 bases and 0 bases, with 7 bases remaining between them. Germline lookup yields CDR1 MNHEY and CDR2 SVGEGT. The CDR3 is made up of 15 amino acids. CDR3 sequence reads: CASSYSDGSTDTQYF. CDR3 DNA sequence: TGTGCCAGCAGTTACTCGGACGGGAGCACAGATACGCAGTATTTT.

This clonotype was observed many times. The chain couples TRBV20-1 to TRBJ1-1; possibly TRBD1 for D (5 bases). In germline, CDR1 is DFQATT, CDR2 SNEGSKA (reference sequence). The length of the CDR3 is 13 residues. The chain's CDR3 is CSARARGDTEAFF. Here the CDR3 DNA reads TGCAGCGCCCGGGCGAGGGGCGACACTGAAGCTTTCTTT.

This clonotype was seen repeatedly, ten times or more. The chain employs TRBV4-3 and TRBJ2-3; TRBD2 matches 8 bases. Germline CDR1 reads LGHNA; CDR2 reads YSLEER. Trimming at V came to 1 base and at J to 6 bases, leaving 9 bases not matched to a gene. This CDR3 has 16 amino acids. The DNA for the CDR3 is TGCGCCAGCAGCCAAGGACCAGCGGGGGCCAGGGATACGCAGTATTTT. It is translated as CASSQGPAGARDTQYF.

This clonotype was observed at least ten times. The chain uses TRBV29-1 and TRBJ2-7; 10 bases are shared with TRBD1. Germline V CDR1 and CDR2: SQVTM, ANQGSEA. The CDR3 spans 13 residues. The V segment lost 3 bases and the J segment 5 bases; nucleotides outside the gene matches: 4. The CDR3 DNA reads TGCAGCGTTGATGGGGACAGGGGCCACGAGCAGTACTTC. Translation gives CSVDGDRGHEQYF.

This clonotype was counted ten times or more. The chain is built from TRBV5-1 and TRBJ1-2; D unclear. Germline lookup yields CDR1 SGHRS and CDR2 YFSETQ. Trimming took off 4 bases at V and 8 bases at J, with 15 bases between the two ends. The CDR3 totals 13 residues. The CDR3 sequence: CASSPGHRDGYTF. The DNA of the CDR3 is TGCGCCAGCAGCCCGGGTCACAGAGACGGCTACACCTTC.

This clonotype was recorded at least ten times. The chain is built from TRBV6-5 and TRBJ2-7; TRBD1 agrees at 10 bases. CDR3 size: 15 residues. The trim removed 1 base at V and 1 base at J, leaving 1 base unmatched. In germline, CDR1 is MNHEY, CDR2 SVGAGI. CDR3 sequence reads: CASSYLGQGSYEQYF. DNA of the CDR3: TGTGCCAGCAGTTACTTGGGACAGGGGTCCTACGAGCAGTACTTC.

The V and J genes are TRBV12-3 or TRBV12-4 and TRBJ2-5, with TRBD1 identical over 8 bases. The V gene end was trimmed by 1 base and the J gene end by 5 bases; junction bases not matched to a gene: 3. This CDR3 is built from 14 residues. The CDR3 coding sequence is TGTGCCAGCAGTTTAGAAAGACAGGGGGAGACCCAGTACTTC. This translates into CASSLERQGETQYF.

This clonotype occurred many times. This chain uses TRBV6-2 or TRBV6-3 with TRBJ2-1; 12 nucleotides align to TRBD2. The trim removed 2 bases at V and 14 bases at J, leaving 10 bases unmatched. The length of the CDR3 is 15 residues. CDR1 is MNHEY, CDR2 SVGEGT, per germline. In DNA form, the CDR3 reads TGTGCCAGCAGTTACGTAAACAGACTAGCGGGAGACAAGTTCTTC. Amino acid sequence: CASSYVNRLAGDKFF.

Points on this clonotype: Given a much more abundant clone one base away, this may be a read error. The chain combines TRBV6-5 with TRBJ2-1; TRBD2 matches 7 bases. CDR3 length: 15 residues. Germline V gene lookup returns CDR1 MNHEY and CDR2 SVGAGI. The CDR3 DNA reads TGTGCCAACAGTTACTCGGTAGCGGGCCACAATGAGCAGTTCTTC. It codes for CANSYSVAGHNEQFF.

This chain joins TRBV7-9 and TRBJ1-5; a possible D gene is TRBD1 (5 bases). The V gene's germline CDR1 is SEHNR and CDR2 FQNEAQ (reference sequence). The V and J ends lost 5 bases and 4 bases respectively, with 9 bases between them. The CDR3 loop spans 13 amino acids. In nucleotides, the CDR3 is TGTGCCAGCAGCCGTCGGGGGAATCAGCCCCAGCATTTT. It translates to CASSRRGNQPQHF.

This clonotype was counted between two and nine times. V usage is TRBV27 and J usage is TRBJ2-1; no clear D gene. V lost 2 bases to trimming and J lost 8 bases, with 13 bases between them. CDR3 length: 14 residues. Germline V gives CDR1 MNHEY, CDR2 SMNVEV (reference sequence). The CDR3 loop reads CASSLRTYRYEQFF. The CDR3 DNA is TGTGCCAGCAGTTTAAGGACCTACCGCTATGAGCAGTTCTTC.

Many counts were recorded for this clonotype. The V call is TRBV7-1, the J call TRBJ1-4, with TRBD1 matching 8 bases. TRBV7-1 is an open reading frame whose function is uncertain. Trimming cost V 2 bases and J 0 bases; bases outside gene matches: 20. The CDR3 is 22 amino acids. CDR3 protein: CASSSNPFRDRSFGATNEKLFF. Here the CDR3 DNA reads TGTGCCAGCAGCTCAAACCCATTCCGGGACAGGTCATTCGGTGCAACTAATGAAAAACTGTTTTTT.

Many counts were recorded for this clonotype. The J gene is TRBJ2-7, the V gene TRBV28, with D possibly being TRBD1 (5 bases). V lost 5 bases and J lost 2, with 10 bases in between. Germline V gene data show CDR1 as MDHEN and CDR2 as SYDVKM. This CDR3 contains 13 residues. CDR3 residues: CASSPDTTYEQYF. CDR3 nucleotide sequence: TGTGCCAGCAGTCCGGACACTACCTACGAGCAGTACTTC. The variable domain in full, with the rest retrieved from reference TRBV28 and TRBJ2-7, is DVKVTQSSRYLVKRTGEKVFLECVQDMDHENMFWYRQDPGLGLRLIYFSYDVKMKEKGDIPEGYSVSREKKERFSLILESASTNQTSMYLCASSPDTTYEQYFGPGTRLTVT.

This clonotype was counted ten times or more. The chain has TRBV12-3 or TRBV12-4 and TRBJ2-1, with D perhaps TRBD2 (5 bases). Trimming took 6 bases from V and 7 from J, leaving 10 bases between them. The CDR3 length is 12 residues. The CDR3 loop reads CASRLALNEQFF. In nucleotides, the CDR3 is TGTGCCAGCAGGCTAGCCCTAAATGAGCAGTTCTTC.